Below, 2 T cell receptor beta chains from the same sample are listed, as sequenced in a study of technical replicates of blood from several donors. Sequencing was performed with immunoSEQ multiplex PCR; in TCRdb, only in-frame clones are kept and a portion is missing. The repertoire holds 87,000 or so clones, 92% seen once, with roughly 0.28% in the top ten. Sequencing input: T cells isolated from PBMCs. Receptors were obtained from a human donor in good health.

V and J are TRBV7-3 and TRBJ2-6; D ambiguous. V dropped 2 bases and J dropped 4 bases, with 18 bases sitting between them. Germline assignment: CDR1 SGHTA and CDR2 FQGTGA. The length of the CDR3 is 18 residues. The CDR3 loop reads CASSLYAQTVSGANVLTF. DNA for the CDR3: TGTGCCAGCAGCTTATATGCCCAAACGGTATCGGGGGCCAACGTCCTGACTTTC. The whole variable domain, filled in from reference TRBV7-3 and TRBJ2-6, reads GAGVSQTPSNKVTEKGKYVELRCDPISGHTALYWYRQSLGQGPEFLIYFQGTGAADDSGLPNDRFFAVRPEGSVSTLKIQRTERGDSAVYLCASSLYAQTVSGANVLTFGAGSRLTVL.

J is TRBJ2-5 and V is TRBV6-5, with 7 bases lining up with TRBD2. The CDR3 spans 16 residues. The V and J ends lost 0 bases and 1 base, in that order; junction bases with no gene match: 5. Germline-derived CDR1 and CDR2 are MNHEY and SVGAGI. The CDR3 DNA follows: TGTGCCAGCAGTTACTCGGGGCCTAGCGGCCAAGAGACCCAGTACTTC. Amino acid sequence: CASSYSGPSGQETQYF.